This T cell receptor beta chain was recovered during a study of cytomegalovirus exposure and HLA in healthy donors. Study-level results: The study had only CMV serostatus as immune exposure information. The majority of TCR sequences were rare, yet some public TCRs appeared in many donors. Among donors in an Asian-associated ancestry cluster, a later analysis reportedly found fewer N-insertions than the roughly 680-donor mean.

The PCR made use of 60 Vbeta and 13 Jbeta primers. TCRdb keeps only in-frame clones here, not all; method: immunoSEQ multiplex PCR. Of more than 100,000 clones listed, around three quarters were seen once; the top ten hold approximately 3.5%. V was clipped by 5 bases and J by 1 base; unmatched bases: 8. The V gene's germline CDR1 is MNHNY and CDR2 SVGAGI (reference sequence). CDR3 length equals 16 residues. For this clone: Its matching antigen is unknown.

Sequenced material: PBMCs. The gene calls are TRBV6-6 and TRBJ1-2, with TRBD1 identical over 9 bases. The receptor's source is a young woman in good health and CMV-seropositive. CDR3 loop: CASSLSGTGSNYGYTF. The CDR3 nucleotides read TGTGCCAGCAGTCTCTCCGGGACAGGGAGTAACTATGGCTACACCTTC.